This T cell receptor beta chain was obtained from a study of identifying expanded T cells in peripheral blood. Assay: immunoSEQ multiplex PCR; the TCRdb copy retains only in-frame clones and omits some. Of under 95,000 clones in the sample, 89% are singletons; the top ten hold 2.8%. The CDR3 has 19 residues. Germline trimming cut 5 bases from V and 4 bases from J; bases unmatched to any gene: 18. Germline values: CDR1 PRHDT, CDR2 FYEKMQ (reference sequence). No infections or other immune events were documented during collection. Sequencing input: blood. The clonotype comes from a person aged 18 to 75 in good health. The rearrangement links TRBV13 to TRBJ2-7; TRBD2 aligns across 12 bases. The CDR3 nucleotides read TGTGCCAGCAGCACCCGAAGACTAGCGGGAGACCGGGGGTTTTACGAGCAGTACTTC. Protein product: CASSTRRLAGDRGFYEQYF.